This T cell receptor beta chain derives from a study of circulating and synovial CD4+ cells in juvenile arthritis. This clone occurred once. Its antigen is undetermined. The data were produced by immunoSEQ multiplex PCR, yet TCRdb's version contains in-frame clones alone and is incomplete. This table holds tens of thousands of clones, about 95% found once. The CDR3 extends over 13 amino acids. Germline CDR1 is SGHAT and CDR2 is FQNNGV. Trimming pared 11 bases from V and 4 bases from J, leaving 17 bases between. The study, taken as a whole, reports: Measured synovium overlap likely understates the true shared repertoire. CPL versus bulk CD4 samples: T cell genome counts differed by at least an order of magnitude. Compared with bulk blood, circulating pathogenic-like lymphocytes shared substantially more CDR3 sequences with synovial T cells. Some such blood samples were as oligoclonal as synovium.

Sequences were obtained from CD4+ T cells from blood. The receptor's source is a human donor with juvenile idiopathic arthritis. The V call is TRBV11-2, the J call TRBJ1-2, with TRBD1 as a possible D gene (6 bases). The CDR3 DNA reads TGTGCCTCCTGGGGGGGCCTCCTCTATGGCTACACCTTC. Its translation is CASWGGLLYGYTF.